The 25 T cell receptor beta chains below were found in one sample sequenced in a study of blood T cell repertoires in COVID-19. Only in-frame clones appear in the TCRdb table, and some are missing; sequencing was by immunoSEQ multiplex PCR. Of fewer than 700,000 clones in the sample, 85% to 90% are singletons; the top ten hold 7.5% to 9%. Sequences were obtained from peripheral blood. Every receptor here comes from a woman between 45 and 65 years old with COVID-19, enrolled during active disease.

CDR3 sequence (DNA): TGTGCCTGGAGGAGCGGGTATAATTCACCCCTCCACTTT. Amino acids: CAWRSGYNSPLHF. V is TRBV30 and J is TRBJ1-6, with D unclear. This CDR3 contains 13 residues. The V end was cut by 3 bases, the J end by 4 bases, with 7 bases between. Germline V gene sequence: CDR1 GTSNPN, CDR2 SVGIG (reference sequence).

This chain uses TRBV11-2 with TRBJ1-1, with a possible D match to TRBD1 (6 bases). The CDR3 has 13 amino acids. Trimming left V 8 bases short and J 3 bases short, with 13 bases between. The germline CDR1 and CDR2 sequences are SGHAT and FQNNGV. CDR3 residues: CASALRTDTEAFF. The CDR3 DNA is TGTGCCAGCGCCTTAAGGACAGACACTGAAGCTTTCTTT.

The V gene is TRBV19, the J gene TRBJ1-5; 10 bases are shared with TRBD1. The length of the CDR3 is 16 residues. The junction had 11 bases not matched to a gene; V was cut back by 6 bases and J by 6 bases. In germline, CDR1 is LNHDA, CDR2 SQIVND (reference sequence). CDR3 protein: CASSPTGQGIGQPQHF. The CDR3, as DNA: TGTGCCAGTAGCCCAACGGGACAGGGGATAGGTCAGCCCCAGCATTTT.

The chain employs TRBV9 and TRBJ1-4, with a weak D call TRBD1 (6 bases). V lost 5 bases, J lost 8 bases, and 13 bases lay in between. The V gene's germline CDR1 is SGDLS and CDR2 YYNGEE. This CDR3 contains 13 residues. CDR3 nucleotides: TGTGCCAGCAGTGGATCGGGGGGCGAAAAACTGTTTTTT. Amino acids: CASSGSGGEKLFF.

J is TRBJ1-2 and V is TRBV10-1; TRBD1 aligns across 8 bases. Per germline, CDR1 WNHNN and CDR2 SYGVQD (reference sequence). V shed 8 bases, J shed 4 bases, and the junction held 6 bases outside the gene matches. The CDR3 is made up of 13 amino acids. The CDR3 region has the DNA TGCGCCAGCGGGCCAACAGGGGGCTATGGCTACACCTTC. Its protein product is CASGPTGGYGYTF.

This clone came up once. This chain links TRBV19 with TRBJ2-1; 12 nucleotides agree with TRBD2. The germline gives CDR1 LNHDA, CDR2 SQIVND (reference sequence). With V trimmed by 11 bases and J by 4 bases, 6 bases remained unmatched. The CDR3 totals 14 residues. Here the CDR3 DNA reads TGTGCCCGTGCTAGCGGGGGGGGGTACAATGAGCAGTTCTTC. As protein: CARASGGGYNEQFF.

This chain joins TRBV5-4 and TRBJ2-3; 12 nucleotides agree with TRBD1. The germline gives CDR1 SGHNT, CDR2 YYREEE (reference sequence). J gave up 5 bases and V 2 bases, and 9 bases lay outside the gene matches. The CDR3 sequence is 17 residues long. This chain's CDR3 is CASSFGGGQGARDTQYF. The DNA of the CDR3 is TGTGCCAGCAGCTTCGGTGGGGGACAGGGGGCGCGAGATACGCAGTATTTT. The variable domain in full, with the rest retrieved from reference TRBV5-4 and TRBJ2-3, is ETGVTQSPTHLIKTRGQQVTLRCSSQSGHNTVSWYQQALGQGPQFIFQYYREEENGRGNFPPRFSGLQFPNYSSELNVNALELDDSALYLCASSFGGGQGARDTQYFGPGTRLTVL.

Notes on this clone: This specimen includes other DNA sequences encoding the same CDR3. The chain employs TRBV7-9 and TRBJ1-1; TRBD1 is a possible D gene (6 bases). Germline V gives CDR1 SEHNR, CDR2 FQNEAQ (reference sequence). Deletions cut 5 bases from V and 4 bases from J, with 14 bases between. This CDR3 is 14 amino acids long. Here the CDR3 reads CASSPSGGSTEAFF. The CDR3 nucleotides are TGTGCCAGCAGCCCCAGCGGGGGCAGCACTGAAGCTTTCTTT.

The CDR3 bases are TGTGCCTGGAGATATAAGGGAGGGTTTGGCTACACCTTC. Translated: CAWRYKGGFGYTF. This chain joins TRBV30 and TRBJ1-2, with D hard to call. V was shortened by 3 bases and J by 7 bases, with 15 bases between the two germline ends. CDR1 GTSNPN and CDR2 SVGIG come from the germline V gene (reference sequence). This CDR3 contains 13 residues.

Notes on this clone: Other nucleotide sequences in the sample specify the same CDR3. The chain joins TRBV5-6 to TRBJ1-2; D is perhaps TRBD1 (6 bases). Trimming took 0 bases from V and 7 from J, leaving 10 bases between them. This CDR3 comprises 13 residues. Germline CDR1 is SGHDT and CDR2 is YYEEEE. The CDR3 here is CASSLAGGSGYTF. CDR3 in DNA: TGTGCCAGCAGCTTGGCGGGGGGCAGTGGCTACACCTTC. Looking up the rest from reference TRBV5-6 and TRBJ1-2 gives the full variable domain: DAGVTQSPTHLIKTRGQQVTLRCSPKSGHDTVSWYQQALGQGPQFIFQYYEEEERQRGNFPDRFSGHQFPNYSSELNVNALLLGDSALYLCASSLAGGSGYTFGSGTRLTVV.

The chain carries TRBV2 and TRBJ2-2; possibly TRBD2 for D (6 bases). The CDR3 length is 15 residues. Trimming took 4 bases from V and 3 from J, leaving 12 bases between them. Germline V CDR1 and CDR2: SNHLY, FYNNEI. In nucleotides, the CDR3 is TGTGCCAGCAGTGGCGGGGCAAGGGACACCGGGGAGCTGTTTTTT. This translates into CASSGGARDTGELFF.

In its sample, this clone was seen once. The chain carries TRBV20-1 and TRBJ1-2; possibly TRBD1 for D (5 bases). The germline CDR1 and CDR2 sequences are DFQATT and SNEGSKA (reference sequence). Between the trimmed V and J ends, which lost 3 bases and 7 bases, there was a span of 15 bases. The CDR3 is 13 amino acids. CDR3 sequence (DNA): TGCAGTGCTAGTGGCCTCGGGGGAAGTGGCTACACCTTC. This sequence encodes CSASGLGGSGYTF.

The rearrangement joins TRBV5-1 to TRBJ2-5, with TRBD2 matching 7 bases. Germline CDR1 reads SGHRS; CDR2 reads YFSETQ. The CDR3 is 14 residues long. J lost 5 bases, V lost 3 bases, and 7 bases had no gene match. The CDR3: CASSYGRGTETQYF. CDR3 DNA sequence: TGCGCCAGCAGCTACGGGCGGGGGACTGAGACCCAGTACTTC.

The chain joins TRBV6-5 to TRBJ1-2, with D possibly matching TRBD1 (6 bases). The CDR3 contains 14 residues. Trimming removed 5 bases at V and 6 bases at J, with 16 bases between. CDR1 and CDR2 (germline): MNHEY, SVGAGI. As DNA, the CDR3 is TGTGCCAGCAGTCGGAACAGGGTAGCAGATGGCTACACCTTC. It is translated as CASSRNRVADGYTF.

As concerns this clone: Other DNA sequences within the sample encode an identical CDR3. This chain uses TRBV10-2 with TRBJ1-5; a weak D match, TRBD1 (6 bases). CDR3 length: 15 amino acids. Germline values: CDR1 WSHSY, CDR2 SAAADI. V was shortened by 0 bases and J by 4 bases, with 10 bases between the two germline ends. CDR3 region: CASSESGHRNQPQHF. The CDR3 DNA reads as TGCGCCAGCAGTGAGTCGGGACATCGGAATCAGCCCCAGCATTTT.

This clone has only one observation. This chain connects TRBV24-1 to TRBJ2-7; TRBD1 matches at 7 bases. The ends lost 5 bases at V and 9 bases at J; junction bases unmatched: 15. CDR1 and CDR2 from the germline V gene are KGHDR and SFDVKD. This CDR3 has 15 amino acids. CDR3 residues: CATSGKTGLPPGQYF. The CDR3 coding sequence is TGTGCCACCAGTGGCAAGACAGGGTTACCTCCGGGGCAGTACTTC.

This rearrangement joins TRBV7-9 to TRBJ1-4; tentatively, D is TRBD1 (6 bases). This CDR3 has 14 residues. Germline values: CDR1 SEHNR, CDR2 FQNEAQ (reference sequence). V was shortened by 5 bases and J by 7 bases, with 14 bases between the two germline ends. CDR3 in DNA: TGTGCCAGCAGCCCCAACGGCAGGGGTGAAAAACTGTTTTTT. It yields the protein CASSPNGRGEKLFF.

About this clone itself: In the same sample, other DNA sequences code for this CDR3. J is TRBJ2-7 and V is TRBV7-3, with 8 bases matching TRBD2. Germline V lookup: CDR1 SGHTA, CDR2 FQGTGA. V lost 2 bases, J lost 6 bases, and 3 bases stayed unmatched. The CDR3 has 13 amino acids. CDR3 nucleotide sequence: TGTGCCAGCAGCTTAGCGGGGGGCCCCGAGCAGTACTTC. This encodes CASSLAGGPEQYF.

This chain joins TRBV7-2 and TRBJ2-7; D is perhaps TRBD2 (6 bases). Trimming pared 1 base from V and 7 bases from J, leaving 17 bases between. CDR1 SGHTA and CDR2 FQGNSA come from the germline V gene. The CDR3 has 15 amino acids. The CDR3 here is CASSLDASVWGEQYF. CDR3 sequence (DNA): TGTGCCAGCAGCTTAGACGCTAGCGTTTGGGGGGAGCAGTACTTC.

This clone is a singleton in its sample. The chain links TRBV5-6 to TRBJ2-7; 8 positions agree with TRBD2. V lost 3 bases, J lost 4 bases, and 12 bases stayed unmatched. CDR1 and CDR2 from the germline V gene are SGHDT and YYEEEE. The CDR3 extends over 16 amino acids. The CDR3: CASSSQMAGGRYEQYF. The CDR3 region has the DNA TGTGCCAGCAGCTCACAAATGGCGGGGGGCCGTTACGAGCAGTACTTC.

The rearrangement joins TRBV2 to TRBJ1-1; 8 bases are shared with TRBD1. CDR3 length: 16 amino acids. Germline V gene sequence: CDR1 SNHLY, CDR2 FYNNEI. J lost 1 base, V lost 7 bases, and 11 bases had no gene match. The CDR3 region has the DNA TGTGCCAGCATTACGCCTCAGGGGGCGGGGAACACTGAAGCTTTCTTT. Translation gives CASITPQGAGNTEAFF.

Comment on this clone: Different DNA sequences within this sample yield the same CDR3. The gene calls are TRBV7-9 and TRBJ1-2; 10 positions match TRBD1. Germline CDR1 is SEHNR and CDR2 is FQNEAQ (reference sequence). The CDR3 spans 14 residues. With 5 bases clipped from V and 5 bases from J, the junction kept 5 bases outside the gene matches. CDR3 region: CASSLGQGDYGYTF. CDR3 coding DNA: TGTGCCAGCAGCCTTGGACAGGGGGATTATGGCTACACCTTC.

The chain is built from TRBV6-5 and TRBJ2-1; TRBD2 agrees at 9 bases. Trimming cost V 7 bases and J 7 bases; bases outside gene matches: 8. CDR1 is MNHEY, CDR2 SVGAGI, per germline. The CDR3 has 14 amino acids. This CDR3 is CASTDGLARNEQFF. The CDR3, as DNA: TGTGCCAGCACCGATGGACTAGCGAGGAATGAGCAGTTCTTC.

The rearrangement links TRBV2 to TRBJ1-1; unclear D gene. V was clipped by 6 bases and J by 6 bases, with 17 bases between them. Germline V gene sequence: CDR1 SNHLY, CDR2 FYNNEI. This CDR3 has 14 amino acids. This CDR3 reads CASSSRVGIPEAFF. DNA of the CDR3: TGTGCCAGCAGCTCCCGGGTCGGAATCCCTGAAGCTTTCTTT.

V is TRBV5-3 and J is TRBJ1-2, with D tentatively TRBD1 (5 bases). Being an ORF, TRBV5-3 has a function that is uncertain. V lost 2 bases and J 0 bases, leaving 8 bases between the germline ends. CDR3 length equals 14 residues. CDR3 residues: CARSLQETNYGYTF. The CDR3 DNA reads TGTGCCAGAAGCTTACAGGAGACTAACTATGGCTACACCTTC.